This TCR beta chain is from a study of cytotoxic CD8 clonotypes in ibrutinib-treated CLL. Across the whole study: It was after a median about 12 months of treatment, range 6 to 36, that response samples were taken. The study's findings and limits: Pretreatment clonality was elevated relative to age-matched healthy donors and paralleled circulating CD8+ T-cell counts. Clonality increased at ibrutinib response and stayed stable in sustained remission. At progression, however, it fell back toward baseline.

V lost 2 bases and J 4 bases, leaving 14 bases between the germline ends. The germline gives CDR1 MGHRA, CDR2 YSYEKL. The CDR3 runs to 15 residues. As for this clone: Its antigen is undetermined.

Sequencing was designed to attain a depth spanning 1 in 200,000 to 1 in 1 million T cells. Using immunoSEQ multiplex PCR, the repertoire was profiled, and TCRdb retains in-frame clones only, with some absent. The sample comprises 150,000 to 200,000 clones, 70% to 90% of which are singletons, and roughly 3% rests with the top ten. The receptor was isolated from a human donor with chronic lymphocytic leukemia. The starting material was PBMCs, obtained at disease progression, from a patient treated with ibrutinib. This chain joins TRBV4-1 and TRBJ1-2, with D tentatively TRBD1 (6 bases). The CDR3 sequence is CASSQNLGTPYGYTF. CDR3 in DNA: TGCGCCAGCAGCCAAAATCTAGGGACACCCTATGGCTACACCTTC.